This T cell receptor beta chain was captured in a study of TIL therapy for anti-PD-1-resistant metastatic lung cancer. The time point here: pre-treatment sample, taken before nivolumab and TIL therapy. Tumor tissue came from excised metastases, mostly pleural nodules or supraclavicular lymph nodes. Sequencing used immunoSEQ v3. TCRdb's table, derived via immunoSEQ multiplex PCR, lists solely in-frame clones and lacks some. The sample records about 6,400 clones, 64% being singletons. V lost 0 bases to trimming and J lost 5 bases, with 14 bases between them. The CDR3 length is 15 residues. Germline V gene lookup returns CDR1 SGDLS and CDR2 YYNGEE.

V gene TRBV9 combines with J gene TRBJ2-5; TRBD2 might be the D (6 bases). The sample here was tumor tissue, taken at baseline. The sequence was collected from a person between 25 and 79 years old with non-small cell lung cancer. The CDR3 spells CASSVAIKEGETQYF. For the CDR3, the DNA is TGTGCCAGCAGCGTAGCTATAAAGGAGGGCGAGACCCAGTACTTC.